A single sample gave rise to the 22 T cell receptor beta chains below, sequenced in a study of Ad26.COV2.S vaccination and SARS-CoV-2 variants. Regarding treatment: approximately 18 received Ad26.COV2.S at low or high dose, single or two shots; several received placebo; per-sample allocation not given. Specimen acquisition occurred on day 63 following the initial vaccine or placebo injection. The protocol was immunoSEQ multiplex PCR, while the TCRdb copy is restricted to in-frame clones and leaves out a portion. The sample includes 300,000 to 350,000 clones, about 86% seen only once; the top ten take 1.9%. The starting material was peripheral blood, obtained in a trial of Ad26.COV2.S vaccine versus placebo. These receptors were obtained from a person aged 18 to 65 who received the Ad26.COV2.S COVID-19 vaccine or a placebo.

This clone was observed a handful of times. The CDR3 spells CASSPPQTGTKGYTF. The CDR3, as DNA: TGTGCCAGTAGTCCACCTCAGACAGGGACTAAAGGCTACACCTTC. The V and J genes are TRBV19 and TRBJ1-2; TRBD1 agrees at 7 bases. Germline trimming cut 5 bases from V and 8 bases from J; bases unmatched to any gene: 14. Germline assignment: CDR1 LNHDA and CDR2 SQIVND (reference sequence). This CDR3 region has 15 residues.

This clone was found once. Other nucleotide sequences in the sample specify the same CDR3. The chain employs TRBV29-1 and TRBJ1-2; D is uncertain. The CDR3 runs 12 residues. V was pared by 4 bases and J by 2 bases, with 8 bases between. CDR1 SQVTM and CDR2 ANQGSEA come from the germline V gene. The chain's CDR3 is CSVGTGNYGYTF. CDR3 nucleotides: TGCAGCGTTGGGACGGGGAACTATGGCTACACCTTC. Variable domain in full (rest from reference TRBV29-1 and TRBJ1-2): SAVISQKPSRDICQRGTSLTIQCQVDSQVTMMFWYRQQPGQSLTLIATANQGSEATYESGFVIDKFPISRPNLTFSTLTVSNMSPEDSSIYLCSVGTGNYGYTFGSGTRLTVV.

The chain carries TRBV11-2 and TRBJ1-2, with 7 nucleotides matching TRBD1. Germline-derived CDR1 and CDR2 are SGHAT and FQNNGV. J gave up 6 bases and V 5 bases, and 9 bases lay outside the gene matches. CDR3 length: 14 residues. In DNA, the CDR3 is TGTGCCAGCAGCCTACGACAGGGAGGAGATGGCTACACCTTC. It is translated as CASSLRQGGDGYTF.

The chain employs TRBV5-4 and TRBJ2-5; D might be TRBD1 or TRBD2, each matching 5 bases. V gave up 4 bases and J gave up 5 bases, with 15 bases separating them. From germline, CDR1 is SGHNT and CDR2 YYREEE (reference sequence). CDR3 length: 14 amino acids. The DNA for the CDR3 is TGTGCCAGCAGCCGTTCCAACAGGAGGGAGACCCAGTACTTC. The encoded protein is CASSRSNRRETQYF. The variable domain in full, completed from reference TRBV5-4 and TRBJ2-5, reads ETGVTQSPTHLIKTRGQQVTLRCSSQSGHNTVSWYQQALGQGPQFIFQYYREEENGRGNFPPRFSGLQFPNYSSELNVNALELDDSALYLCASSRSNRRETQYFGPGTRLLVL.

This clone was observed a handful of times. The chain employs TRBV18 and TRBJ1-1, with no clear D. CDR1 is KGHSH and CDR2 is LQKENI in the germline V gene. V gave up 3 bases and J gave up 1 base, with 12 bases separating them. The CDR3 sequence is 15 residues long. The CDR3 spells CASSPTSNTNTEAFF. The CDR3 bases are TGTGCCAGCTCACCGACGTCGAATACGAACACTGAAGCTTTCTTT. The variable domain in full, completed from reference TRBV18 and TRBJ1-1, reads NAGVMQNPRHLVRRRGQEARLRCSPMKGHSHVYWYRQLPEEGLKFMVYLQKENIIDESGMPKERFSAEFPKEGPSILRIQQVVRGDSAAYFCASSPTSNTNTEAFFGQGTRLTVV.

The chain couples TRBV5-6 to TRBJ2-2; D is possibly TRBD2 (5 bases). With 2 bases removed from V and 4 bases from J, the gap between germline ends came to 9 bases. This CDR3 region has 14 residues. CDR1 is SGHDT, CDR2 YYEEEE, per germline. The CDR3 spells CASSFGIITGELFF. CDR3 in DNA: TGTGCCAGCAGCTTCGGGATTATCACCGGGGAGCTGTTTTTT.

The genes are TRBV6-1 and TRBJ1-1; D uncertain. V was shortened by 1 base and J by 5 bases, with 17 bases between the two germline ends. CDR3 size: 16 residues. The germline V gene encodes CDR1 MNHNS and CDR2 SASEGT. DNA for the CDR3: TGTGCCAGCAGTGAAGATCACGGGCGGGGTTGGACTGAAGCTTTCTTT. Protein product: CASSEDHGRGWTEAFF.

The V gene is TRBV5-1, the J gene TRBJ2-3; perhaps TRBD2 as D (5 bases). The CDR3 covers 15 residues. V was cut by 0 bases and J by 5 bases, with 13 bases left in between. Germline values: CDR1 SGHRS, CDR2 YFSETQ. The CDR3: CASSLARRVLDTQYF. DNA of the CDR3: TGCGCCAGCAGCTTGGCGCGGCGGGTTCTAGATACGCAGTATTTT.

V usage is TRBV6-4 and J usage is TRBJ2-3, with D tentatively TRBD2 (7 bases). Trimming took off 6 bases at V and 3 bases at J, with 19 bases between the two ends. The CDR3 is 16 residues long. Per germline, CDR1 MRHNA and CDR2 SNTAGT. The CDR3 region has the DNA TGTGCCAGCAGCTCGGAATCGGGGGGCGTGACAGATACGCAGTATTTT. Translation: CASSSESGGVTDTQYF.

The chain joins TRBV5-1 to TRBJ2-7; D ambiguous. CDR3 length equals 14 residues. The germline V gene has CDR1 SGHRS and CDR2 YFSETQ. V gave up 4 bases and J gave up 5 bases, with 16 bases separating them. CDR3 sequence (DNA): TGCGCCAGCAGCCATGAACCACCTTGGGACGAGCAGTACTTC. Its translation is CASSHEPPWDEQYF.

The chain joins TRBV29-1 to TRBJ2-2, with D unclear. CDR3 length: 12 amino acids. The germline V and J ends were trimmed by 7 bases and 6 bases, with 12 bases remaining between them. Germline CDR1 reads SQVTM; CDR2 reads ANQGSEA. The CDR3 DNA sequence: TGCAGCGCCGCTTCGGATGCCGGGGAGCTGTTTTTT. Its protein is CSAASDAGELFF.

A few counts support this clone. This sequence joins TRBV2 and TRBJ1-6; D remains unclear. V shed 2 bases and J shed 12 bases, with 5 bases lying between them. This CDR3 has 11 amino acids. Germline CDR1 reads SNHLY; CDR2 reads FYNNEI. The CDR3 loop is CASSEPGPLHF. The CDR3 DNA sequence: TGTGCCAGCAGTGAACCGGGACCCCTCCACTTT.

The V call is TRBV7-9, the J call TRBJ1-4, with 7 bases lining up with TRBD1. Losses at the gene ends were 5 bases for V and 4 bases for J; bases not matched to a gene: 7. The CDR3 is 15 residues long. CDR1 and CDR2 (germline): SEHNR, FQNEAQ (reference sequence). The CDR3 here is CASSSRQGYNEKLFF. The CDR3 DNA is TGTGCCAGCAGCAGCAGACAGGGATATAATGAAAAACTGTTTTTT. Drawing the rest from reference TRBV7-9 and TRBJ1-4, the complete variable domain is DTGVSQNPRHKITKRGQNVTFRCDPISEHNRLYWYRQTLGQGPEFLTYFQNEAQLEKSRLLSDRFSAERPKGSFSTLEIQRTEQGDSAMYLCASSSRQGYNEKLFFGSGTQLSVL.

With regard to this clone: The sample holds other DNA sequences that translate to the same CDR3. V usage is TRBV9 and J usage is TRBJ1-1; no clear D gene. The V end was cut by 0 bases, the J end by 1 base, with 4 bases between. This CDR3 is 13 amino acids long. CDR1 is SGDLS, CDR2 YYNGEE, per germline. The CDR3 loop reads CASSVAPNTEAFF. The CDR3, as DNA: TGTGCCAGCAGCGTAGCTCCGAACACTGAAGCTTTCTTT.

The rearrangement uses TRBV7-2 and TRBJ1-5, with 9 bases fitting TRBD1. V lost 0 bases to trimming and J lost 7 bases; unmatched junction nucleotides: 10. Germline-derived CDR1 and CDR2 are SGHTA and FQGNSA. This CDR3 spans 17 amino acids. CDR3 sequence reads: CASSLAGQGRRGQPQHF. The CDR3 nucleotides are TGTGCCAGCAGCTTAGCCGGACAGGGGAGACGAGGACAGCCCCAGCATTTT. The entire variable domain, with the rest obtained from reference TRBV7-2 and TRBJ1-5, is as follows: GAGVSQSPSNKVTEKGKDVELRCDPISGHTALYWYRQSLGQGLEFLIYFQGNSAPDKSGLPSDRFSAERTGGSVSTLTIQRTQQEDSAVYLCASSLAGQGRRGQPQHFGDGTRLSIL.

In its sample, this clone was seen once. J is TRBJ2-2 and V is TRBV27, with TRBD1 as a possible D gene (5 bases). CDR3 size: 14 residues. From germline, CDR1 is MNHEY and CDR2 SMNVEV (reference sequence). V gave up 6 bases and J gave up 6 bases, with 14 bases separating them. In DNA form, the CDR3 reads TGTGCCAGCAGCCAGGGAAGGGTCCCCGGGGAGCTGTTTTTT. It is translated as CASSQGRVPGELFF.

The CDR3 spells CASTRDIAKNIQYF. The DNA of the CDR3 is TGTGCCAGCACCAGGGACATAGCCAAAAACATTCAGTACTTC. The chain couples TRBV6-5 to TRBJ2-4, with D tentatively TRBD1 (6 bases). The ends were cut back, 7 bases at V and 0 bases at J, with 10 bases in the middle. This CDR3 is built from 14 residues. Germline assignment: CDR1 MNHEY and CDR2 SVGAGI.

This clone occurred once. The V call is TRBV7-9, the J call TRBJ1-2; D uncertain. The germline V gene encodes CDR1 SEHNR and CDR2 FQNEAQ (reference sequence). V lost 4 bases to trimming and J lost 7 bases, with 13 bases between them. The CDR3 sequence is 13 residues long. This chain's CDR3 is CASSSDERSGYTF. As DNA, the CDR3 is TGTGCCAGCAGCTCCGATGAGAGGAGTGGCTACACCTTC.

This clone appeared a few times. CDR3 region: CASSPTPRPNTEAFF. In DNA form, the CDR3 reads TGTGCCAGCAGCCCCACGCCCCGACCGAACACTGAAGCTTTCTTT. This rearrangement joins TRBV11-2 to TRBJ1-1; no reliable D call. The CDR3 spans 15 residues. The ends were cut back, 5 bases at V and 1 base at J, with 14 bases in the middle. Germline V CDR1 and CDR2: SGHAT, FQNNGV.

This clone turned up a few times. V gene TRBV2 combines with J gene TRBJ1-4; D not resolved. The CDR3 spans 14 residues. Per germline, CDR1 SNHLY and CDR2 FYNNEI. V dropped 5 bases and J dropped 0 bases, with 7 bases sitting between them. The chain's CDR3 is CASSLYATNEKLFF. The CDR3 DNA reads TGTGCCAGCAGTTTGTACGCAACTAATGAAAAACTGTTTTTT.

The chain joins TRBV29-1 to TRBJ1-1; perhaps TRBD1 as D (5 bases). This CDR3 contains 13 residues. CDR1 and CDR2 from the germline V gene are SQVTM and ANQGSEA. The V gene lost 6 bases and the J gene lost 3 bases, with 14 bases spanning the gap. For the CDR3, the DNA is TGCAGCGTAGGCCAGGGTTTGGACACTGAAGCTTTCTTT. Translating it yields CSVGQGLDTEAFF. Full variable domain (rest looked up from reference TRBV29-1 and TRBJ1-1): SAVISQKPSRDICQRGTSLTIQCQVDSQVTMMFWYRQQPGQSLTLIATANQGSEATYESGFVIDKFPISRPNLTFSTLTVSNMSPEDSSIYLCSVGQGLDTEAFFGQGTRLTVV.

The V gene is TRBV6-5, the J gene TRBJ1-2; TRBD1 might be the D (6 bases). Trimming cost V 6 bases and J 5 bases, with 16 bases left between them. The CDR3 has 14 amino acids. Germline lookup yields CDR1 MNHEY and CDR2 SVGAGI. The CDR3 sequence: CASRSTGLLYGYTF. The CDR3 DNA follows: TGTGCCAGCAGATCCACAGGGCTCCTTTATGGCTACACCTTC.